This T cell receptor (beta chain) was obtained from a study of CD8 T cells in Susac syndrome (dated by TCRdb to about 2019). Describing the broader study: Of the Susac syndrome patients who were sequenced, under 10 were in clinical remission while about 6 had clinically active disease. At the time of blood withdrawal, Susac syndrome patients were either therapy-naive, taking corticosteroids (with some also receiving IVIg), or on IVIg alone. The study used repertoire sequencing to test whether antigen drove CD8+ T cell activation and differentiation in Susac syndrome.

Here is what the overall study found, with its caveats: The TCR sequencing and HLA analysis was acknowledged to have included a relatively small number of individuals. The CD4+ T cell repertoire of patients with Susac syndrome showed no detectable clonal expansion.

Peripheral blood CD8+ and CD4+ T cells from healthy donors, Susac syndrome patients and multiple sclerosis patients were profiled using high-throughput TCR beta sequencing. Recently defined diagnostic criteria for definite or probable disease were met by the Susac syndrome patients. Bulk CD8+ and CD4+ T cells were purified magnetically by negative isolation, whereas CD8+ TEMRA cells were enriched by FACS. Blood was drawn into EDTA tubes, processed within 24 hours, and PBMCs were isolated by density gradient centrifugation. PBMCs intended for TCR sequencing were frozen in liquid nitrogen and were later thawed in a 37 degrees C water bath. The sorted or isolated CD4+, CD8+ and CD8+ TEMRA cells reached a purity of at least 90%. Regarding this clonotype: Its cognate antigen has yet to be identified. Per-base quality was not reported, and no clone a single base away is much larger than it.

RNA was extracted with the RNeasy kit and roughly 0.45 to 1 ug was reverse transcribed using random hexamers. The immunoSEQ multiplex PCR assay, which covers 54 Vbeta and 13 Jbeta segments, was used to amplify TCR beta CDR3 regions. PCR amplification bias was corrected by using a synthetic template baseline for primer optimization and computational correction. The authors' analysis ran thus. Reads were assigned to V, D and J genes according to IMGT and analyzed in immunoSEQ Analyzer, with only productive sequences retained. Clonality was computed as one minus Shannon entropy normalized by log2 of the number of productive unique sequences. For each patient and control, public and private clones were evaluated within the 100 most prevalent clones. Clones were defined as Susac-specific when absent from the healthy and MS cohorts, from fewer than 1,300 published viral clones and from other ImmuneACCESS disease sequences. Using fastp trimming at Q25 and MiXCR clonotype assembly, TCRdb reanalyzed the public sequencing data and kept in-frame beta chains. All rows with the same CDR3 protein become a single entry with the most common DNA and genes. The V and J calls and clone size are TCRdb's, not the authors'. This sample has around 230,000 distinct CDR3 sequences in its table, and 90% to 97% of those were observed once. About 0.095% of the sample is held by the ten biggest clonotypes.

The sequence came from a human donor with Susac syndrome. Sequenced material: CD4+ T cells from PBMCs.

The sequenced DNA is TGTGCCTGGCGACTAGACCAAGAGACCCAGTACTTC. Its protein reads: CAWRLDQETQYF. The chain was built from TRBV30 and TRBJ2-5, with TRBD2 tentatively as D gene (6 bases match). The germline V gene (reference sequence) provides CDR1 GTSNPN and CDR2 SVGIG. The CDR3, from cysteine to phenylalanine, totals 12 residues. Just the 36-base CDR3 DNA is kept, in frame starting at base 1. A distance of 7 bases separates the germline ends of V and J, which lose 5 bases and 0 bases respectively.